This T cell receptor beta chain was obtained from a study of technical replicates of blood from several donors. Assay: immunoSEQ multiplex PCR; the TCRdb copy retains only in-frame clones and omits some. The sample holds tens of thousands of clones, under 95% seen once. Trimming removed 11 bases from V and 0 bases from J, with 14 bases in between. CDR3 length equals 13 residues. Germline V lookup: CDR1 SNHLY, CDR2 FYNNEI. The clonotype comes from a human donor in good health. V and J are TRBV2 and TRBJ2-7; D is ambiguous. Sequencing was performed on T cells isolated from PBMCs. In nucleotides, the CDR3 is TGTGCCGGCGGCACTGGCAGCTCCTACGAGCAGTACTTC. This translates into CAGGTGSSYEQYF.